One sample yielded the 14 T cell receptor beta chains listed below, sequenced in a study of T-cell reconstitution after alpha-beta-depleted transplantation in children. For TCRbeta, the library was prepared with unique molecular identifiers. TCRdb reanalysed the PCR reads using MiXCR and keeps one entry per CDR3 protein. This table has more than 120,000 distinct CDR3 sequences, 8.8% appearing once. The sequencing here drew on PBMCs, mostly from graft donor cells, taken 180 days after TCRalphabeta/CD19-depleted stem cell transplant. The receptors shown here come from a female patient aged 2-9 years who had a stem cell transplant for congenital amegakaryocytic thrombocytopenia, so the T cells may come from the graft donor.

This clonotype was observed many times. CDR3 residues: CASSLYGQGAGNSPLHF. Here the CDR3 DNA reads TGCGCCAGCAGCTTATACGGACAGGGGGCTGGGAATTCACCCCTCCACTTT. V usage is TRBV5-1 and J usage is TRBJ1-6; 11 positions agree with TRBD1. CDR1 and CDR2 (germline): SGHRS, YFSETQ. The CDR3 runs 17 residues. V dropped 2 bases and J dropped 7; count of bases not matched to a gene: 8.

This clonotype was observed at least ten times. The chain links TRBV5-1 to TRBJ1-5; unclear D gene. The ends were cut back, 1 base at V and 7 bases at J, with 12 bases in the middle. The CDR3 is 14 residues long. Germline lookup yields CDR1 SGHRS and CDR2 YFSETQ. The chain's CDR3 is CASSLWGEGQPQHF. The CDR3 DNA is TGCGCCAGCAGCTTGTGGGGAGAGGGCCAGCCCCAGCATTTT. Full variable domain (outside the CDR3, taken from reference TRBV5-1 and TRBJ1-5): KAGVTQTPRYLIKTRGQQVTLSCSPISGHRSVSWYQQTPGQGLQFLFEYFSETQRNKGNFPGRFSGRQFSNSRSEMNVSTLELGDSALYLCASSLWGEGQPQHFGDGTRLSIL.

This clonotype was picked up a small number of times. In nucleotides, the CDR3 is TGTGCCAGCAGTTACGGAGGAAATCAGCCCCAGCATTTT. This encodes CASSYGGNQPQHF. The chain links TRBV6-6 to TRBJ1-5; D call uncertain. Per germline, CDR1 MNHNY and CDR2 SVGAGI (reference sequence). This CDR3 is built from 13 residues. V lost 2 bases to trimming and J lost 4 bases, with 6 bases between them.

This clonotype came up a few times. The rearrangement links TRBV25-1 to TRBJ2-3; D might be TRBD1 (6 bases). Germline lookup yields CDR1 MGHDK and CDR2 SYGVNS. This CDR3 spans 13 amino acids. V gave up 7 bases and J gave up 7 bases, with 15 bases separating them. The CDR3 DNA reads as TGTGCCAGCATTGAGGGGGAGTCGTATACGCAGTATTTT. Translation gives CASIEGESYTQYF.

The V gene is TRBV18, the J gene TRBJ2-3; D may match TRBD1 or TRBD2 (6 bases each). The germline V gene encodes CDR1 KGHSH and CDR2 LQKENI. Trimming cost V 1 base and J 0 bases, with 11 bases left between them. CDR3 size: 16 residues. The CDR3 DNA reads TGTGCCAGCTCACCACAAGGGGGGACTAGCACAGATACGCAGTATTTT. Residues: CASSPQGGTSTDTQYF. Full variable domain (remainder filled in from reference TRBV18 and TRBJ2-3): NAGVMQNPRHLVRRRGQEARLRCSPMKGHSHVYWYRQLPEEGLKFMVYLQKENIIDESGMPKERFSAEFPKEGPSILRIQQVVRGDSAAYFCASSPQGGTSTDTQYFGPGTRLTVL.

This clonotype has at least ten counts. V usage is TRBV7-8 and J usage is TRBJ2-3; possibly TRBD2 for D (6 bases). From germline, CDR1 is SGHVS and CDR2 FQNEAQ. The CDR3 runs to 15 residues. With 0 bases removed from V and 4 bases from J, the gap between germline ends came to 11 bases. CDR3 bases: TGTGCCAGCAGCTTAGCCTCCCCGGGGGCAGATACGCAGTATTTT. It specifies CASSLASPGADTQYF. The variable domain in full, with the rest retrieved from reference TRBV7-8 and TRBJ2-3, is GAGVSQSPRYKVAKRGQDVALRCDPISGHVSLFWYQQALGQGPEFLTYFQNEAQLDKSGLPSDRFFAERPEGSVSTLKIQRTQQEDSAVYLCASSLASPGADTQYFGPGTRLTVL.

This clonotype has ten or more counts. The CDR3 region is CASSQDLSVSYEQYF. Written as DNA, the CDR3 is TGTGCCAGCAGCCAAGATCTTAGCGTCTCCTACGAGCAGTACTTC. J is TRBJ2-7 and V is TRBV4-2; D may be TRBD2 (5 bases). Trimming pared 0 bases from V and 0 bases from J, leaving 9 bases between. CDR3 size: 15 residues. In germline, CDR1 is LGHNA, CDR2 YNFKEQ.

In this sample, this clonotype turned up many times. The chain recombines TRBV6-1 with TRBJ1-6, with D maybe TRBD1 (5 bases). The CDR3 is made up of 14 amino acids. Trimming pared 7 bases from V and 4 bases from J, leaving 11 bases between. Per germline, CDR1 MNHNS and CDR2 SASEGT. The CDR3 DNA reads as TGTGCCAGCATCGGAGGGGTTTATAATTCACCCCTCCACTTT. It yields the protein CASIGGVYNSPLHF.

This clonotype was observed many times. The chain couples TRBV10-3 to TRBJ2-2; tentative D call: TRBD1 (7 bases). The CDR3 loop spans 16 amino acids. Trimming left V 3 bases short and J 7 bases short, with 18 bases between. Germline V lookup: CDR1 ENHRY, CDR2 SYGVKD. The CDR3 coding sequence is TGTGCCATCAGTGAACCCGGAGCAGGGGGGCGCGGGGAGCTGTTTTTT. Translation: CAISEPGAGGRGELFF.

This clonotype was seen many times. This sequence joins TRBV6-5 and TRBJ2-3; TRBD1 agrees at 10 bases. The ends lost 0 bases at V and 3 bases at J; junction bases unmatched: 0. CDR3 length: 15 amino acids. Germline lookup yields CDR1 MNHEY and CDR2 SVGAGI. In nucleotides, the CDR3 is TGTGCCAGCAGTTACTCGGGACAGGGGACAGATACGCAGTATTTT. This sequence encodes CASSYSGQGTDTQYF.

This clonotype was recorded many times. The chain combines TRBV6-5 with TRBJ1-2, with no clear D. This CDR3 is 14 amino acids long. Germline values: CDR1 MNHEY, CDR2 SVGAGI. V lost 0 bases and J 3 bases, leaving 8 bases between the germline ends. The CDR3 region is CASSYSSEYYGYTF. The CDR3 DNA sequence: TGTGCCAGCAGTTACTCGTCGGAGTACTATGGCTACACCTTC.

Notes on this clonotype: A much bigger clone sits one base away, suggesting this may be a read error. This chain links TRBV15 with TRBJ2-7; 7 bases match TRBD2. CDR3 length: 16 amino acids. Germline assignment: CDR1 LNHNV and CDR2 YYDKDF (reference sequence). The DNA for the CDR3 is TGTGCCGCCAGCAGATGGAGCGGGGCAGCCTCCTACGAGCAGTACTTC. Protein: CAASRWSGAASYEQYF.

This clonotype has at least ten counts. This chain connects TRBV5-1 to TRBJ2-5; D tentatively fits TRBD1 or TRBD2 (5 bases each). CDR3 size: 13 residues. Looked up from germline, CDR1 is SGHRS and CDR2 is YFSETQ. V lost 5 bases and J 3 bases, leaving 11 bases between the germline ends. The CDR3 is CASRGTVEETQYF. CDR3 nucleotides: TGCGCCAGCAGGGGGACGGTTGAAGAGACCCAGTACTTC.

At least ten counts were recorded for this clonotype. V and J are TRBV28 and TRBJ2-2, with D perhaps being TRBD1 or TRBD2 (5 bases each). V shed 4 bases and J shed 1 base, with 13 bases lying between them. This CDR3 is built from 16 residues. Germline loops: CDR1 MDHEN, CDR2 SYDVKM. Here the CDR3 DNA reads TGTGCCAGCAGTTCCGGGACGTCGATGAACACCGGGGAGCTGTTTTTT. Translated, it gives CASSSGTSMNTGELFF.